The clone carrying this T cell receptor beta chain came up a few times. The assay was immunoSEQ multiplex PCR, and TCRdb's table has in-frame clones only and misses some. Of under 150,000 clones in the sample, about 79% were seen once. The sample originates from a study of blood T cell repertoires in COVID-19. The CDR3 contains 14 residues. CDR1 is KGHSH and CDR2 is LQKENI in the germline V gene. The V gene lost 3 bases and the J gene lost 1 base, with 9 bases spanning the gap. Sequenced: peripheral blood. The chain carries TRBV18 and TRBJ1-1; D is ambiguous. The sequence was obtained from a woman older than 75 with active or convalescent COVID-19. Written as DNA, the CDR3 is TGTGCCAGCTCACCGGTAACTCGGAACACTGAAGCTTTCTTT. Its protein is CASSPVTRNTEAFF.